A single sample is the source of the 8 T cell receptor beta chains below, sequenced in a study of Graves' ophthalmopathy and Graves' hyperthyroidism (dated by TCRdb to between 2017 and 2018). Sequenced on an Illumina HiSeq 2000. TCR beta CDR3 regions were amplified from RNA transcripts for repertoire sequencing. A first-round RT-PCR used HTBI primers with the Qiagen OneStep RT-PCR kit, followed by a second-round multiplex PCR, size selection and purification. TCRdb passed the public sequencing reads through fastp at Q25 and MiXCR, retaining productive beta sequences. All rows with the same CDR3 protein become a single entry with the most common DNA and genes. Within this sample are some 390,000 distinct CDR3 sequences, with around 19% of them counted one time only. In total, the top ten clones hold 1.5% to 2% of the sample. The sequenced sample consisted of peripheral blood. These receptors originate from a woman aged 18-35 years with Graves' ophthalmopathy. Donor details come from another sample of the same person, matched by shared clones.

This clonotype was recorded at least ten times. The CDR3 loop is CASSLASRTSGRSYEQYF. The CDR3 bases are TGTGCCAGCAGCTTAGCGTCGCGGACTAGCGGGAGGTCCTACGAGCAGTACTTC. The gene calls are TRBV7-2 and TRBJ2-7, with 14 bases aligning to TRBD2. Germline CDR1 SGHTA, CDR2 FQGNSA. Trimming cost V 0 bases and J 1 base; bases outside gene matches: 5. The CDR3 totals 18 residues. The variable domain in full, with the rest retrieved from reference TRBV7-2 and TRBJ2-7, is GAGVSQSPSNKVTEKGKDVELRCDPISGHTALYWYRQSLGQGLEFLIYFQGNSAPDKSGLPSDRFSAERTGGSVSTLTIQRTQQEDSAVYLCASSLASRTSGRSYEQYFGPGTRLTVT.

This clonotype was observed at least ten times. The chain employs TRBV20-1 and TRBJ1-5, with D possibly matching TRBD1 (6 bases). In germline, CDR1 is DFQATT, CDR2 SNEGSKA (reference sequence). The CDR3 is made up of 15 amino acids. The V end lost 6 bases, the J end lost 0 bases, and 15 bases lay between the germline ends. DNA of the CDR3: TGCAGTGCCGAATACAGGGCTTATAGCAATCAGCCCCAGCATTTT. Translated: CSAEYRAYSNQPQHF.

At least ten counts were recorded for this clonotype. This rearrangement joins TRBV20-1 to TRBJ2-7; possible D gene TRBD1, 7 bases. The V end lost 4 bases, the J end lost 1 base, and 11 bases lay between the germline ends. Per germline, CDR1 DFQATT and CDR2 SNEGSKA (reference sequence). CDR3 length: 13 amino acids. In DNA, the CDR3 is TGCAGTGCTACAGGGGGGATTTCCTACGAGCAGTACTTC. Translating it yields CSATGGISYEQYF.

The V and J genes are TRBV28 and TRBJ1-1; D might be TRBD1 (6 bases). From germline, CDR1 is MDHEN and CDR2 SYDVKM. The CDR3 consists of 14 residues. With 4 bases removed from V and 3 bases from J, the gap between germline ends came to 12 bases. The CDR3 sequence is CASSYGGDDTEAFF. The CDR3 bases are TGTGCCAGCAGTTATGGGGGCGATGACACTGAAGCTTTCTTT.

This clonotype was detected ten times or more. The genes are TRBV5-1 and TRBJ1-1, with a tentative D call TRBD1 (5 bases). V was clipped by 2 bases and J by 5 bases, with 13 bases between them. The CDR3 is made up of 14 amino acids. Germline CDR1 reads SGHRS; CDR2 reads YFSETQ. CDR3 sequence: CASSFTGGETEAFF. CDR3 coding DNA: TGCGCCAGCAGCTTCACTGGAGGGGAAACTGAAGCTTTCTTT.

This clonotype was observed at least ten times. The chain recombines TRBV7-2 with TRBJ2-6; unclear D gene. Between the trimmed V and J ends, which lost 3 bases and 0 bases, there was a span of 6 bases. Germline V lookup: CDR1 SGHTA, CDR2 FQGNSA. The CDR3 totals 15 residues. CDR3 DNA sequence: TGTGCCAGCAGCTTTAGTGGCTCTGGGGCCAACGTCCTGACTTTC. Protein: CASSFSGSGANVLTF.

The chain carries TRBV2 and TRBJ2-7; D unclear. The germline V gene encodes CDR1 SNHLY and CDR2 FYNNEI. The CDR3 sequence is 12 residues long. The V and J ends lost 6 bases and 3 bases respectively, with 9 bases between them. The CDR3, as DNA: TGTGCCAGCAGGGACCTGTTCTACGAGCAGTACTTC. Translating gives CASRDLFYEQYF.

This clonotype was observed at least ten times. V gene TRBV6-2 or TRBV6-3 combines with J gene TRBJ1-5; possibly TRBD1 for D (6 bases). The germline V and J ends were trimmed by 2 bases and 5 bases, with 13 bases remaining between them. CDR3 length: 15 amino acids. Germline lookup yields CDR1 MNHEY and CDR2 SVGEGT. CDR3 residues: CASSYHRVEDQPQHF. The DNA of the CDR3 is TGTGCCAGCAGTTACCACAGGGTTGAGGATCAGCCCCAGCATTTT.